This T cell receptor beta chain was retrieved from a study of cytomegalovirus exposure and HLA in healthy donors. In the case of this clone: Its antigen remains unknown.

Study observations and caveats: A further, later analysis showed that HLA-associated TCR beta chains (compared with equally common others) were more clonally expanded. In presence/absence analyses, roughly uniform sequencing depth across donors was assumed.

In the PCR, 60 Vbeta and 13 Jbeta primers were used. Clones were sequenced by immunoSEQ multiplex PCR, and TCRdb holds only the in-frame ones, with some missing. Its listing shows 50,000 to 75,000 clones. Sequenced material: PBMCs. The sequence derives from a woman aged 18-30 years in good health and CMV-seronegative.

In DNA, the CDR3 is TGTGCCAGCAGTTCGGACAGTAACTATGGCTACACCTTC. Translation gives CASSSDSNYGYTF. The rearrangement joins TRBV28 to TRBJ1-2; D possibly corresponds to TRBD1 (6 bases). This CDR3 is 13 amino acids long. Germline CDR1 MDHEN, CDR2 SYDVKM. Trimming shortened V by 4 bases and J by 1 base, and 7 bases separated the two germline ends.